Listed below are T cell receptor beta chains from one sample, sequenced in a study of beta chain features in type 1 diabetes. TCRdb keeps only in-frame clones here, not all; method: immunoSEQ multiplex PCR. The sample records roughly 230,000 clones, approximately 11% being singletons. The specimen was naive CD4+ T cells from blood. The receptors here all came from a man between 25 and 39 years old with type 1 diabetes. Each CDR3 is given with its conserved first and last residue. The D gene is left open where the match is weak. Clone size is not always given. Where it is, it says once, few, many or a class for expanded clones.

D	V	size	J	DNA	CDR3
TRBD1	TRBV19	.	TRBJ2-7	TGTGCCAGTCGCCGGGCAGGGGGCTCCTACGAGCAGTACTTC	CASRRAGGSYEQYF
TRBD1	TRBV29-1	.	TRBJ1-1	TGCAGCGCCCAGAGAGGGACAGTGAACACTGAAGCTTTCTTT	CSAQRGTVNTEAFF
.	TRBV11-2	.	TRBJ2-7	TGTGCCAGCAGCTCGATTAAGGGGGTACGTAGGTCCTACGAGCAGTACTTC	CASSSIKGVRRSYEQYF
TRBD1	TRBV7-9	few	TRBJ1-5	TGTGCCAGCAGCCCCCAGGACAGGGGTGGGGGCAATCAGCCCCAGCATTTT	CASSPQDRGGGNQPQHF
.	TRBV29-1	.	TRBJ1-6	TGCAGCGTTGCCACGAGCTCCTATAATTCACCCCTCCACTTT	CSVATSSYNSPLHF
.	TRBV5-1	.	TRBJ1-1	TGCGCCAGCACTCGCGACATGAACACTGAAGCTTTCTTT	CASTRDMNTEAFF
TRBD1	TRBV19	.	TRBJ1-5	TGTGCCAGTAGTTCCGGGACAGTAATTTTCCCGGTGCCCCAGCATTTT	CASSSGTVIFPVPQHF
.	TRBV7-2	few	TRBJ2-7	TGTGCCAGCAGCAAGAACCCCCCGGGTACCTCCTACGAGCAGTACTTC	CASSKNPPGTSYEQYF
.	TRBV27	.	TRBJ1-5	TGTGCCAGCAGAGTTACAGGGTTGAGCAATCAGCCCCAGCATTTT	CASRVTGLSNQPQHF
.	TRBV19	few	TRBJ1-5	TGTGCCAGTAGTATGGCGGGGTCAAGGCCCCAGCATTTT	CASSMAGSRPQHF
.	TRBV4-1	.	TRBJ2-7	TGCGCCAGCAGCCCCGTCGGCTCGGGTACCGAGCAGTACTTC	CASSPVGSGTEQYF
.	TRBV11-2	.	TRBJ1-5	TGTGCCAGCAGCTTAGATATAGAGTATCAGCCCCAGCATTTT	CASSLDIEYQPQHF
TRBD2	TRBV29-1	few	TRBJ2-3	TGCAGCGTTGAAAAGGGAACGCGGGGGGCTTCAGATACGCAGTATTTT	CSVEKGTRGASDTQYF
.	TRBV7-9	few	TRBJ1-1	TGTGCCAGCAGCTTGGCGGCAGGGGCTGAAGCTTTCTTT	CASSLAAGAEAFF
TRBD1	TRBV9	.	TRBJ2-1	TGTGCCAGCAGCGCCAGACAGGGGATAGGCACGAATGAGCAGTTCTTC	CASSARQGIGTNEQFF
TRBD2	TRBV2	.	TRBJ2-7	TGTGCCAGCAGTGAAGGCGGGGGGCGATTCTACGAGCAGTACTTC	CASSEGGGRFYEQYF
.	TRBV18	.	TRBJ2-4	TGTGCCAGCTCAGGACAGCTAGCCAAAAACATTCAGTACTTC	CASSGQLAKNIQYF
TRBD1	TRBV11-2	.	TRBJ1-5	TGTGCCAGCAGCTTTCGACAGGGAACGGGTCAGCCCCAGCATTTT	CASSFRQGTGQPQHF
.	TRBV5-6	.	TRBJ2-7	TGTGCCAGCAGCTTGGGACGGAGCTCCTACGAGCAGTACTTC	CASSLGRSSYEQYF
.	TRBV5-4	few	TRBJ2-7	TGTGCCAGCAGCCCGCACGGGGTCGAGCAGTACTTC	CASSPHGVEQYF
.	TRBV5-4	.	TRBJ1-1	TGTGCCAGCAGCTTGGCCGGGATCACTGAAGCTTTCTTT	CASSLAGITEAFF
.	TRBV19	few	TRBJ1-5	TGTGCCAGTACCTCCCGGCAGGACAATCAGCCCCAGCATTTT	CASTSRQDNQPQHF
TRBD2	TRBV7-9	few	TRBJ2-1	TGTGCCAGCAGCTTGGCTAGCGGGGTTTACAATGAGCAGTTCTTC	CASSLASGVYNEQFF
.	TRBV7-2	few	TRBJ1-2	TGTGCCAGCAGTCTAGCGGCCAGCCAGCTTAACTATGGCTACACCTTC	CASSLAASQLNYGYTF
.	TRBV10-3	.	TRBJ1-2	TGTGCCAGCAACAGGACAATCCAGGGCTACACCTTC	CASNRTIQGYTF
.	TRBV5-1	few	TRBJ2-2	TGCGCCAGCAGCCCTGGAAGGTCGGGGATGACCGGGGAGCTGTTTTTT	CASSPGRSGMTGELFF
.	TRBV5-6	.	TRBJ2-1	TGTGCCAGCAGCATACCCGGCACAGGGATATTTGGTAAGCAGTTCTTC	CASSIPGTGIFGKQFF
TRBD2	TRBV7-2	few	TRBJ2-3	TGTGCCAGCAGCTTAAAGCGGGGGGGCACAGATACGCAGTATTTT	CASSLKRGGTDTQYF
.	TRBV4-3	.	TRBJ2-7	TGCGCCAGCAGCCAAGACGTCCAGATACCCTACGAGCAGTACTTC	CASSQDVQIPYEQYF
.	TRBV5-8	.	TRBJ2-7	TGTGCCAGCAGCTTGACGGGACACGACTACGAGCAGTACTTC	CASSLTGHDYEQYF
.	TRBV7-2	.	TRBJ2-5	TGTGCCAGCAGCTTTGGGAGCGTGGAGACCCAGTACTTC	CASSFGSVETQYF
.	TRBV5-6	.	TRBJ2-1	TGTGCCAGCAGCTCCCCGGGCATGTGGGGGCGCGAGTCCTACAATGAGCAGTTCTTC	CASSSPGMWGRESYNEQFF
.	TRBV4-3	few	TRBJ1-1	TGCGCCAGCAGCCAAGATTGGGGGACACTTACCCTGAGTACTGAAGCTTTCTTT	CASSQDWGTLTLSTEAFF
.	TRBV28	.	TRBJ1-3	TGTGCCAGCAGCTCACCCGGGGTCTCTGGAAACACCATATATTTT	CASSSPGVSGNTIYF
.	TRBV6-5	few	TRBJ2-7	TGTGCCAGCAGAAAGGACACATCCTACGAGCAGTACTTC	CASRKDTSYEQYF
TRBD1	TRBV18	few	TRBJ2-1	TGTGCCAGCTCACCACGACAGGGGGTTGGTAATGAGCAGTTCTTC	CASSPRQGVGNEQFF
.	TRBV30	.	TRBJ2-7	TGTGCCTGGAGTGTAACCCGACAGGGACTCAGCGAGCAGTACTTC	CAWSVTRQGLSEQYF
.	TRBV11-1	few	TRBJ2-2	TGTGCCAGCAGCCCGGTCCTGGGGGAGCTGTTTTTT	CASSPVLGELFF
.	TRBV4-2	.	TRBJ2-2	TGTGCCAGCAGCCAAGGAATAGCGACGAACACCGGGGAGCTGTTTTTT	CASSQGIATNTGELFF
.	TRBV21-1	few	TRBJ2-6	TGTGCCGGGCGTCCGGCAGGGGCGGATGGGGCCAACGTCCTGACTTTC	CAGRPAGADGANVLTF
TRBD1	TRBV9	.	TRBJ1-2	TGTGCCAGCAGCCGACAGGGAACCAACCATGGCTACACCTTC	CASSRQGTNHGYTF
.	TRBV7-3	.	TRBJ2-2	TGTGCCAGCAGCTCGCACGCGGGGGCGGGCGGGGAGCTGTTTTTT	CASSSHAGAGGELFF
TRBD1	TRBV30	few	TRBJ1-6	TGTGCCTGGAGGGGGACAGGGAATTCACCCCTCCACTTT	CAWRGTGNSPLHF
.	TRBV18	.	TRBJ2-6	TGTGCCAGCTCACCCTTACAGGGACCCGGGGCCAACGTCCTGACTTTC	CASSPLQGPGANVLTF
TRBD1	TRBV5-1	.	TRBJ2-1	TGCGCCAGCAGCATGGGACAGGGAAGCTACAATGAGCAGTTCTTC	CASSMGQGSYNEQFF
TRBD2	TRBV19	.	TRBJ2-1	TGTGCCAGTAGTACCCTTCAGCGGGGTAGGCAGTTCTTC	CASSTLQRGRQFF